These T cell receptor beta chains were read from a single sample in a study of identical twins. TCRdb used MiXCR to reprocess the 5' RACE reads, holding one entry per CDR3 protein. The sample lists over 200,000 distinct CDR3 sequences; 5% to 7% were seen once. This sample also appeared in a second study, on T cells expressing NK-cell markers.

The sequencing sample was made of CD8+ T cells sorted from blood. These receptor sequences come from a woman aged 18-29 years in good health. CDR3s include the opening cysteine and the closing phenylalanine or tryptophan. The order of the fields is clone size, CDR3 length, V gene, D gene, J gene, CDR3 DNA, CDR3 protein. D genes are given only for firm matches. A row's size may be missing; if present it is once, few, many or a size class.

clone size: many; CDR3 length: 15; V gene: TRBV9; D gene: TRBD2; J gene: TRBJ2-1; CDR3 DNA: TGTGCCAGCAGCGCTGGGACTAGCGGGGGCCATGAGCAGTTCTTC; CDR3 protein: CASSAGTSGGHEQFF
clone size: few; CDR3 length: 15; V gene: TRBV20-1; D gene: TRBD2; J gene: TRBJ2-7; CDR3 DNA: TGCAGTGCTAGAGATCGGGGGACTAGCGGGTGGGAGCAGTACTTC; CDR3 protein: CSARDRGTSGWEQYF
clone size: few; CDR3 length: 10; V gene: TRBV2; D gene: -; J gene: TRBJ1-2; CDR3 DNA: TGTGCCAGCATCGCGGGAGGCTACACCTTC; CDR3 protein: CASIAGGYTF
clone size: -; CDR3 length: 13; V gene: TRBV27; D gene: -; J gene: TRBJ1-6; CDR3 DNA: TGTGCCAGCAGTTGGGGACGCAATTCACCCCTCCACTTT; CDR3 protein: CASSWGRNSPLHF
clone size: many; CDR3 length: 14; V gene: TRBV15; D gene: -; J gene: TRBJ2-5; CDR3 DNA: TGTGCCACCAGCAGAGGTGGTATGGGAGAGACCCAGTACTTC; CDR3 protein: CATSRGGMGETQYF
clone size: few; CDR3 length: 17; V gene: TRBV7-2; D gene: TRBD2; J gene: TRBJ2-7; CDR3 DNA: TGTGCCAGCAGCCCGCGGACTAGCGGGAGTGGGGTCGGGGAGCAGTACTTC; CDR3 protein: CASSPRTSGSGVGEQYF
clone size: -; CDR3 length: 13; V gene: TRBV19; D gene: -; J gene: TRBJ2-1; CDR3 DNA: TGTGCCAGTAGACCGGCGGGATACAATGAGCAGTTCTTC; CDR3 protein: CASRPAGYNEQFF
clone size: few; CDR3 length: 11; V gene: TRBV19; D gene: -; J gene: TRBJ1-1; CDR3 DNA: TGTGCCAGTAACAGGGACACTGAAGCTTTCTTT; CDR3 protein: CASNRDTEAFF
clone size: -; CDR3 length: 15; V gene: TRBV19; D gene: -; J gene: TRBJ2-1; CDR3 DNA: TGTGCCAGTAGTATAGGTCCAGGGGAGTATCAAGAGCAGTTCTTC; CDR3 protein: CASSIGPGEYQEQFF
clone size: many; CDR3 length: 13; V gene: TRBV5-4; D gene: -; J gene: TRBJ2-2; CDR3 DNA: TGTGCCAGCAGCTTGGGGGGAGTCAGGGAGCTGTTTTTT; CDR3 protein: CASSLGGVRELFF
clone size: few; CDR3 length: 13; V gene: TRBV7-2; D gene: -; J gene: TRBJ2-7; CDR3 DNA: TGTGCCAGCAGCTTGGACTTAAGGAGCGAGCAGTACTTC; CDR3 protein: CASSLDLRSEQYF
clone size: few; CDR3 length: 12; V gene: TRBV7-9; D gene: -; J gene: TRBJ2-7; CDR3 DNA: TGTGCCAGCAGCTTAATAGGGGTCGAGCAGTACTTC; CDR3 protein: CASSLIGVEQYF
clone size: many; CDR3 length: 14; V gene: TRBV5-1; D gene: -; J gene: TRBJ2-1; CDR3 DNA: TGCGCCAGCAGCTTTGGGGGAAGGCTCAATGAGCAGTTCTTC; CDR3 protein: CASSFGGRLNEQFF
clone size: few; CDR3 length: 15; V gene: TRBV10-3; D gene: TRBD1; J gene: TRBJ2-4; CDR3 DNA: TGTGCCATCAGTGACCCACAGGGGGACAAAAACATTCAGTACTTC; CDR3 protein: CAISDPQGDKNIQYF
clone size: few; CDR3 length: 12; V gene: TRBV20-1; D gene: -; J gene: TRBJ1-1; CDR3 DNA: TGCAGTGCTGAACAGGGCGACACTGAAGCTTTCTTT; CDR3 protein: CSAEQGDTEAFF
clone size: -; CDR3 length: 14; V gene: TRBV11-2; D gene: -; J gene: TRBJ1-5; CDR3 DNA: TGTGCCAGCAGCTTAGTTACAGGAGCGCAGCCCCAGCATTTT; CDR3 protein: CASSLVTGAQPQHF
clone size: few; CDR3 length: 12; V gene: TRBV5-5; D gene: -; J gene: TRBJ2-7; CDR3 DNA: TGTGCCAGCATTTACAGAAACAACGAGCAGTACTTC; CDR3 protein: CASIYRNNEQYF
clone size: many; CDR3 length: 12; V gene: TRBV12-3/TRBV12-4; D gene: -; J gene: TRBJ2-3; CDR3 DNA: TGTGCCAGCAGTACCCGCAGGGATACGCAGTATTTT; CDR3 protein: CASSTRRDTQYF
clone size: many; CDR3 length: 18; V gene: TRBV11-1; D gene: -; J gene: TRBJ1-4; CDR3 DNA: TGTGCCAGCAGCTTAGCCGGCGGGTCTCCGGTAGCTAATGAAAAACTGTTTTTT; CDR3 protein: CASSLAGGSPVANEKLFF
clone size: many; CDR3 length: 13; V gene: TRBV2; D gene: TRBD1; J gene: TRBJ1-1; CDR3 DNA: TGTGCCAGCCGTCGACAGGGAGAGACTGAAGCTTTCTTT; CDR3 protein: CASRRQGETEAFF
clone size: -; CDR3 length: 16; V gene: TRBV3-1; D gene: -; J gene: TRBJ2-7; CDR3 DNA: TGTGCCAGCAGCCAAGGTCAGGGCAGGGGATTCTACGAGCAGTACTTC; CDR3 protein: CASSQGQGRGFYEQYF
clone size: few; CDR3 length: 15; V gene: TRBV7-2; D gene: -; J gene: TRBJ2-7; CDR3 DNA: TGTGCCAGCAGCTTAGGGACAAAAAGGACCTACGAGCAGTACTTC; CDR3 protein: CASSLGTKRTYEQYF
clone size: few; CDR3 length: 14; V gene: TRBV5-5; D gene: -; J gene: TRBJ2-7; CDR3 DNA: TGTGCCAGCAGCCTCGGAGAGTCAGTCCACGAGCAGTACTTC; CDR3 protein: CASSLGESVHEQYF
clone size: few; CDR3 length: 15; V gene: TRBV6-2/TRBV6-3; D gene: -; J gene: TRBJ2-1; CDR3 DNA: TGTGCCAGCAGTCCCTTTTCCCTGGGAGTAGATGAGCAGTTCTTC; CDR3 protein: CASSPFSLGVDEQFF
clone size: -; CDR3 length: 16; V gene: TRBV6-5; D gene: TRBD1; J gene: TRBJ1-1; CDR3 DNA: TGTGCCAGCAGTTACTCCATCCGGACAGGGAACACTGAAGCTTTCTTT; CDR3 protein: CASSYSIRTGNTEAFF
clone size: -; CDR3 length: 14; V gene: TRBV4-2; D gene: -; J gene: TRBJ2-7; CDR3 DNA: TGTGCCAGCAGCCAGTCGAGGAGCTCCTACGAGCAGTACTTC; CDR3 protein: CASSQSRSSYEQYF
clone size: -; CDR3 length: 13; V gene: TRBV29-1; D gene: -; J gene: TRBJ2-4; CDR3 DNA: TGCAGCGTTGAAGACGAACCATCAGAAGTTCAGTACTTC; CDR3 protein: CSVEDEPSEVQYF
clone size: few; CDR3 length: 16; V gene: TRBV7-9; D gene: -; J gene: TRBJ2-2; CDR3 DNA: TGTGCCAGCACCTCACTGGGGCGGGCGAACACCGGGGAGCTGTTTTTT; CDR3 protein: CASTSLGRANTGELFF
clone size: -; CDR3 length: 13; V gene: TRBV30; D gene: -; J gene: TRBJ1-2; CDR3 DNA: TGTGCCTGGAGTGGTAGGGCCGGCTATGGCTACACCTTC; CDR3 protein: CAWSGRAGYGYTF
clone size: many; CDR3 length: 14; V gene: TRBV10-2; D gene: -; J gene: TRBJ2-4; CDR3 DNA: TGCGCCAGCAGTGGCGGATTGTTTCAAAACATTCAGTACTTC; CDR3 protein: CASSGGLFQNIQYF
clone size: -; CDR3 length: 14; V gene: TRBV12-3/TRBV12-4; D gene: TRBD1; J gene: TRBJ2-7; CDR3 DNA: TGTGCCAGCAGGGGGACAGGGATTACCTACGAGCAGTACTTC; CDR3 protein: CASRGTGITYEQYF
clone size: -; CDR3 length: 14; V gene: TRBV27; D gene: -; J gene: TRBJ2-1; CDR3 DNA: TGTGCCAGCAGGAATAGCGGAGGAAGGGTGGGGCAGTTCTTC; CDR3 protein: CASRNSGGRVGQFF
clone size: -; CDR3 length: 16; V gene: TRBV11-2; D gene: TRBD2; J gene: TRBJ2-3; CDR3 DNA: TGTGCCAGCAGCCCGCTCCCGGGACTAGTCGCAGATACGCAGTATTTT; CDR3 protein: CASSPLPGLVADTQYF
clone size: -; CDR3 length: 17; V gene: TRBV12-3/TRBV12-4; D gene: TRBD2; J gene: TRBJ2-3; CDR3 DNA: TGTGCCAGCAGTTTAGCGCGACTAGCGCACCTGACAGATACGCAGTATTTT; CDR3 protein: CASSLARLAHLTDTQYF
clone size: many; CDR3 length: 14; V gene: TRBV10-2; D gene: -; J gene: TRBJ2-3; CDR3 DNA: TGCGCCAGCAGAAGACCAGTAGGGCAAGACACGCAGTATTTT; CDR3 protein: CASRRPVGQDTQYF
clone size: -; CDR3 length: 16; V gene: TRBV6-2/TRBV6-3; D gene: TRBD1; J gene: TRBJ2-7; CDR3 DNA: TGTGCCAGCAGCGAGGACCGGGACAGAGCAGACTACGAGCAGTACTTC; CDR3 protein: CASSEDRDRADYEQYF
clone size: -; CDR3 length: 15; V gene: TRBV7-3; D gene: -; J gene: TRBJ2-2; CDR3 DNA: TGTGCCAGCAGCTCACTAGGAGGGTTAACCGGGGAGCTGTTTTTT; CDR3 protein: CASSSLGGLTGELFF
clone size: few; CDR3 length: 13; V gene: TRBV7-9; D gene: -; J gene: TRBJ2-7; CDR3 DNA: TGTGCCAGCAGCTCTCAGGGGACCTACGAGCAGTACTTC; CDR3 protein: CASSSQGTYEQYF
clone size: -; CDR3 length: 14; V gene: TRBV7-9; D gene: -; J gene: TRBJ1-2; CDR3 DNA: TGTGCCAGCAGCCCCTGGACCGCAATCTATGGCTACACCTTC; CDR3 protein: CASSPWTAIYGYTF
clone size: -; CDR3 length: 12; V gene: TRBV7-9; D gene: -; J gene: TRBJ1-5; CDR3 DNA: TGTGCCAGCAGCCCACAGGATCAGCCCCAGCATTTT; CDR3 protein: CASSPQDQPQHF
clone size: -; CDR3 length: 16; V gene: TRBV7-9; D gene: -; J gene: TRBJ2-1; CDR3 DNA: TGTGCCAGCAGCCCCAGAGCCGGGTCGGCGGACAATGAGCAGTTCTTC; CDR3 protein: CASSPRAGSADNEQFF
clone size: -; CDR3 length: 14; V gene: TRBV5-1; D gene: TRBD1; J gene: TRBJ2-5; CDR3 DNA: TGCGCCAGCAGCTTCTGGACAGGGCAAGAGACCCAGTACTTC; CDR3 protein: CASSFWTGQETQYF
clone size: few; CDR3 length: 13; V gene: TRBV4-1; D gene: -; J gene: TRBJ2-7; CDR3 DNA: TGCGCCAGCAGCCAAGGGTTCAGCTACGAGCAGTACTTC; CDR3 protein: CASSQGFSYEQYF
clone size: many; CDR3 length: 13; V gene: TRBV29-1; D gene: -; J gene: TRBJ1-2; CDR3 DNA: TGCAGCGGATTCCCCCTCGAGGGGCCTGGCTACACCTTC; CDR3 protein: CSGFPLEGPGYTF
clone size: few; CDR3 length: 15; V gene: TRBV12-3/TRBV12-4; D gene: TRBD1; J gene: TRBJ2-3; CDR3 DNA: TGTGCCAGCAGTGGAGAGGGACAGGGGGCTGATACGCAGTATTTT; CDR3 protein: CASSGEGQGADTQYF
clone size: few; CDR3 length: 15; V gene: TRBV9; D gene: TRBD2; J gene: TRBJ2-3; CDR3 DNA: TGTGCCAGCAGCGTTACTAGCGCCCGCACAGATACGCAGTATTTT; CDR3 protein: CASSVTSARTDTQYF
clone size: -; CDR3 length: 12; V gene: TRBV20-1; D gene: -; J gene: TRBJ2-4; CDR3 DNA: TGCAGTGCTAATCTAGCCAAAAACATTCAGTACTTC; CDR3 protein: CSANLAKNIQYF
clone size: many; CDR3 length: 12; V gene: TRBV7-8; D gene: -; J gene: TRBJ2-1; CDR3 DNA: TGTGCCAGCAGCTTAAGACGGGCTGAGCAGTTCTTC; CDR3 protein: CASSLRRAEQFF
clone size: few; CDR3 length: 15; V gene: TRBV12-3/TRBV12-4; D gene: TRBD1; J gene: TRBJ1-1; CDR3 DNA: TGTGCCAGCAGCGCCCAGGGGGCTTTGAACACTGAAGCTTTCTTT; CDR3 protein: CASSAQGALNTEAFF
clone size: -; CDR3 length: 14; V gene: TRBV9; D gene: TRBD2; J gene: TRBJ2-5; CDR3 DNA: TGTGCCAGCAGCGCGGGAGGCCCCCAAGAGACCCAGTACTTC; CDR3 protein: CASSAGGPQETQYF
clone size: few; CDR3 length: 16; V gene: TRBV20-1; D gene: -; J gene: TRBJ2-3; CDR3 DNA: TGCAGTGCTAGAGGTCGGGACTCCACTAGCACAGATACGCAGTATTTT; CDR3 protein: CSARGRDSTSTDTQYF
clone size: few; CDR3 length: 15; V gene: TRBV12-3/TRBV12-4; D gene: -; J gene: TRBJ1-3; CDR3 DNA: TGTGCCAGCAGTCCAGGTCCAGGGGCTGGAAACACCATATATTTT; CDR3 protein: CASSPGPGAGNTIYF